The 27 T cell receptor beta chains presented below share a single source sample, sequenced in a study of Tregs in tolerant kidney transplant recipients. Libraries were prepared by immunoSEQ multiplex PCR; TCRdb keeps only in-frame clonotypes and omits some of them. The table lists about 30,000 clones, with approximately 8.1% in the top ten. This sample comprised CD8+ T cells from blood, obtained before the transplant. These receptor sequences come from a human donor who received a combined kidney and bone marrow transplant.

On this clone: Read data end 3 residues before the CDR3 end; the end is taken from the germline J gene. The sample carries other DNA sequences with the same CDR3. V usage is TRBV5-1 and J usage is TRBJ1-4; D may be TRBD1 (5 bases). Trimming shortened V by 0 bases and J by 4 bases, and 7 bases separated the two germline ends. The V gene's germline CDR1 is SGHRS and CDR2 YFSETQ. The CDR3 loop spans 14 amino acids. The chain's CDR3 is CASSLGQSNEKLFF. The part of the CDR3 DNA that was read is TGCGCCAGCAGCTTGGGACAGAGTAATGAAAAA.

With regard to this clone: Sequencing ends 3 residues short of the CDR3 end; the germline J gene provides the rest. The chain uses TRBV5-1 and TRBJ2-5; 8 positions agree with TRBD1. The CDR3 is made up of 15 amino acids. V was pared by 0 bases and J by 5 bases, with 6 bases of the junction left unmatched. The germline CDR1 and CDR2 sequences are SGHRS and YFSETQ. The CDR3: CASSLASGGRETQYF. The sequenced CDR3 bases are TGCGCCAGCAGCTTGGCCTCAGGGGGCCGGGAGACC.

Remarks on this clone: The read stops 3 residues short of the end of the CDR3; the missing end is completed from the germline J gene. The chain employs TRBV30 and TRBJ2-1; the match to TRBD1 covers 7 bases. Per germline, CDR1 GTSNPN and CDR2 SVGIG (reference sequence). The CDR3 sequence is 13 residues long. The V segment lost 8 bases and the J segment 3 bases; nucleotides outside the gene matches: 7. This chain's CDR3 is CAAEGARYNEQFF. The CDR3 bases that were read are TGTGCCGCCGAGGGGGCCCGCTACAATGAG.

A remark on this clone: Sequencing ends 3 residues short of the CDR3 end; the germline J gene provides the rest. This chain connects TRBV2 to TRBJ1-1, with D uncertain. Trimming pared 0 bases from V and 2 bases from J, leaving 7 bases between. The germline V gene encodes CDR1 SNHLY and CDR2 FYNNEI. The CDR3 has 14 amino acids. The CDR3 sequence is CASSEAGLNTEAFF. The DNA read from the CDR3 is TGTGCCAGCAGTGAAGCAGGGTTAAACACTGAA.

As concerns this clone: The CDR3 is cut off 3 residues early in the read; its end comes from the germline J gene. The rearrangement joins TRBV18 to TRBJ2-7, with D maybe TRBD2 (7 bases). V was clipped by 2 bases and J by 2 bases, with 10 bases between them. Germline V gives CDR1 KGHSH, CDR2 LQKENI. The CDR3 sequence is 14 residues long. CDR3 residues: CASSPGGGPYEQYF. Partial CDR3 DNA: TGTGCCAGCTCACCAGGGGGGGGGCCCTACGAG.

This CDR3 reads CASSLGDSYTEAFF. The part of the CDR3 DNA that was read is TGTGCCAGCAGCTTAGGGGACAGTTACACTGAA. The chain carries TRBV7-6 and TRBJ1-1; 7 positions match TRBD1. The CDR3 extends 3 residues past the end of the read, so its final part is completed from the germline J gene. This CDR3 has 14 residues. The germline CDR1 and CDR2 sequences are SGHVS and FNYEAQ. The junction had 2 bases not matched to a gene; V was cut back by 1 base and J by 3 bases.

In regard to this clone: The read finishes 3 residues shy of the CDR3 end, and the germline J gene is used to complete it. The chain recombines TRBV6-2 or TRBV6-3 with TRBJ2-4; D may be TRBD1 (6 bases). Trimming left V 6 bases short and J 8 bases short, with 14 bases between. CDR1 and CDR2 (germline): MNHEY, SVGEGT. CDR3 length equals 13 residues. CDR3 in amino acids: CASSLGGLDIQYF. The sequenced CDR3 bases are TGTGCCAGCAGCCTAGGGGGATTGGACATT.

Comments on this clone: From the germline J gene comes the end of the CDR3, since the read stops 3 residues before it. The genes are TRBV29-1 and TRBJ1-2; 10 positions match TRBD1. V lost 4 bases and J lost 7; bases outside the gene matches: 6. Germline CDR1 is SQVTM and CDR2 is ANQGSEA. CDR3 length: 13 residues. This CDR3 is CSVGQGALTGYTF. The CDR3 DNA, read in part, is TGCAGCGTTGGACAGGGGGCGCTCACTGGC.

A note on this clone: The read ends 3 residues early relative to the CDR3; the germline J gene fills the gap. The gene calls are TRBV7-6 and TRBJ1-1, with 10 positions matching TRBD1. The CDR3 extends over 15 amino acids. The V gene end was trimmed by 0 bases and the J gene end by 5 bases; junction bases not matched to a gene: 3. Germline CDR1 reads SGHVS; CDR2 reads FNYEAQ. The CDR3 bases that were read are TGTGCCAGCAGCTTAGCAAGGGACAGGGGTACTGAA. As protein: CASSLARDRGTE. The whole CDR3 protein is CASSLARDRGTEAFF.

As for this clone: The read comes to an end 3 residues before the CDR3 does, leaving the germline J gene to fill in the end. The chain carries TRBV7-4 and TRBJ2-2; the match to TRBD1 covers 8 bases. The ends lost 5 bases at V and 3 bases at J; junction bases unmatched: 5. This CDR3 comprises 15 residues. From germline, CDR1 is SGHVT and CDR2 SQSDAQ. CDR3 in amino acids: CASSPPGQDTGELFF. The covered CDR3 bases are TGTGCCAGCAGCCCCCCGGGACAGGACACCGGGGAG.

About this clone: The sequence runs out 3 residues before the end of the CDR3; the remainder is reconstructed from the germline J gene. The gene calls are TRBV18 and TRBJ2-2; 11 nucleotides line up with TRBD2. Germline V gene sequence: CDR1 KGHSH, CDR2 LQKENI. CDR3 length: 18 residues. With V trimmed by 3 bases and J by 3 bases, 9 bases remained unmatched. The DNA read from the CDR3 is TGTGCCAGCTCACCGACCGCGCCGGGACTAGCGGACACCGGGGAG. Encoded protein: CASSPTAPGLADTGE. The full CDR3 protein reads CASSPTAPGLADTGELFF. Together with reference TRBV18 and TRBJ2-2, the CDR3 gives the full variable domain: NAGVMQNPRHLVRRRGQEARLRCSPMKGHSHVYWYRQLPEEGLKFMVYLQKENIIDESGMPKERFSAEFPKEGPSILRIQQVVRGDSAAYFCASSPTAPGLADTGELFFGEGSRLTVL.

Worth noting for this clone: The CDR3 is cut off 3 residues early in the read; its end comes from the germline J gene. V and J are TRBV2 and TRBJ2-3; D not certain. Germline V gene data show CDR1 as SNHLY and CDR2 as FYNNEI. The CDR3 sequence is 14 residues long. V was pared by 5 bases and J by 6 bases, with 15 bases between. CDR3 region: CASSPPLGRDTQYF. The CDR3 bases that were read are TGTGCCAGCAGTCCACCCCTCGGCAGGGATACG.

Regarding this clone: The read finishes 3 residues shy of the CDR3 end, and the germline J gene is used to complete it. The rearrangement links TRBV2 to TRBJ1-1, with 7 nucleotides matching TRBD1. Losses at the gene ends were 3 bases for V and 5 bases for J; bases not matched to a gene: 6. Germline CDR1 and CDR2: SNHLY and FYNNEI. This CDR3 region has 14 residues. The CDR3 here is CASSEAGGRTEAFF. The CDR3 DNA, read in part, is TGTGCCAGCAGTGAGGCAGGGGGTCGGACTGAA. The whole variable domain, filled in from reference TRBV2 and TRBJ1-1, reads EPEVTQTPSHQVTQMGQEVILRCVPISNHLYFYWYRQILGQKVEFLVSFYNNEISEKSEIFDDQFSVERPDGSNFTLKIRSTKLEDSAMYFCASSEAGGRTEAFFGQGTRLTVV.

The CDR3 spells CASSIGANGYTF. CDR3 DNA (partial): TGTGCCAGTAGTATAGGGGCTAATGGC. The V call is TRBV19, the J call TRBJ1-2; D ambiguous. The read ends 3 residues early relative to the CDR3; the germline J gene fills the gap. The V gene lost 1 base and the J gene lost 6 bases, with 6 bases spanning the gap. CDR3 length equals 12 residues. Germline V gene data show CDR1 as LNHDA and CDR2 as SQIVND (reference sequence).

On this clone: Read sequence stops 3 residues before the CDR3 end, and the germline J gene provides the missing end. The chain couples TRBV29-1 to TRBJ2-5; 9 bases are shared with TRBD1. CDR3 size: 19 residues. V was clipped by 0 bases and J by 0 bases; unmatched bases: 14. Germline CDR1 reads SQVTM; CDR2 reads ANQGSEA. Incomplete CDR3 DNA: TGCAGCGTTGAAGATCTTCATAGGGGACAGGGACATAACCAAGAGACC. Translation: CSVEDLHRGQGHNQET. The full CDR3 sequence reads CSVEDLHRGQGHNQETQYF.

As to this clone: The read ends 3 residues shy of where the CDR3 ends; the end is completed using the germline J gene. The chain is built from TRBV19 and TRBJ1-1; D not resolved. This CDR3 comprises 12 residues. V was pared by 6 bases and J by 0 bases, with 5 bases between. Germline V gene data show CDR1 as LNHDA and CDR2 as SQIVND (reference sequence). This chain's CDR3 is CASSVVNTEAFF. The CDR3 DNA, read in part, is TGTGCCAGTAGCGTTGTGAACACTGAA. Filled out from reference TRBV19 and TRBJ1-1, the complete variable domain reads DGGITQSPKYLFRKEGQNVTLSCEQNLNHDAMYWYRQDPGQGLRLIYYSQIVNDFQKGDIAEGYSVSREKKESFPLTVTSAQKNPTAFYLCASSVVNTEAFFGQGTRLTVV.

To note about this clone: The CDR3 is cut off 3 residues early in the read; its end comes from the germline J gene. The rearrangement uses TRBV13 and TRBJ2-7; 10 bases match TRBD2. Germline CDR1 PRHDT, CDR2 FYEKMQ (reference sequence). The CDR3 spans 16 residues. The V and J ends lost 1 base and 4 bases, in that order; junction bases with no gene match: 7. The CDR3 here is CASSLVSSGSRYEQYF. Incomplete CDR3 DNA: TGTGCCAGCAGCTTAGTATCTAGCGGGAGTAGGTACGAG.

As concerns this clone: Read coverage stops 3 residues before the CDR3 terminus; the germline J gene supplies the remainder. The chain couples TRBV7-9 to TRBJ2-1; possibly TRBD2 for D (6 bases). CDR1 is SEHNR and CDR2 is FQNEAQ in the germline V gene (reference sequence). The V and J ends lost 5 bases and 6 bases respectively, with 17 bases between them. This CDR3 is built from 15 residues. CDR3 DNA (partial): TGTGCCAGCAGCCTCTATAGCGGAGGGCTCAATGAG. Translation gives CASSLYSGGLNE. The full-length CDR3 reads as CASSLYSGGLNEQFF.

As concerns this clone: Read coverage stops 3 residues before the CDR3 terminus; the germline J gene supplies the remainder. The chain employs TRBV5-1 and TRBJ1-1; 8 nucleotides line up with TRBD1. V lost 0 bases, J lost 5 bases, and 6 bases stayed unmatched. CDR1 SGHRS and CDR2 YFSETQ come from the germline V gene. This CDR3 has 15 amino acids. The DNA read from the CDR3 is TGCGCCAGCAGCTTGGCGTCAGGGGGCGCGACTGAA. It translates to CASSLASGGATE. The complete CDR3 sequence is CASSLASGGATEAFF.

Remarks on this clone: The CDR3 end is not reached by the read, which stops 3 residues before it; the germline J gene fills it in. This chain uses TRBV7-8 with TRBJ2-3; TRBD2 matches at 8 bases. The germline V gene encodes CDR1 SGHVS and CDR2 FQNEAQ. V was pared by 7 bases and J by 2 bases, with 17 bases of the junction left unmatched. This CDR3 region has 18 residues. The CDR3 sequence is CASTPGGWEGRYTDTQYF. Incomplete CDR3 DNA: TGTGCCAGCACCCCGGGGGGGTGGGAGGGCCGATACACAGATACG.

A word on this clone: The read finishes 3 residues shy of the CDR3 end, and the germline J gene is used to complete it. The genes are TRBV19 and TRBJ1-1; D is unclear. Germline V gives CDR1 LNHDA, CDR2 SQIVND (reference sequence). The CDR3 sequence is 13 residues long. The V and J ends lost 3 bases and 0 bases respectively, with 5 bases between them. The CDR3 sequence is CASSISVNTEAFF. Incomplete CDR3 DNA: TGTGCCAGTAGTATTTCTGTGAACACTGAA.

Remarks on this clone: Read data end 3 residues before the CDR3 end; the end is taken from the germline J gene. The chain carries TRBV23-1 and TRBJ2-3; tentative D call: TRBD1 (6 bases). TRBV23-1 is classed as an ORF, of uncertain function. The CDR3 extends over 14 amino acids. Deletions cut 5 bases from V and 0 bases from J, with 9 bases between. The CDR3 reads CASSAGDSTDTQYF. Partial CDR3 DNA: TGCGCCAGCAGTGCAGGGGATAGCACAGATACG.

Note on this clone: Sequencing ends 3 residues short of the CDR3 end; the germline J gene provides the rest. The V and J genes are TRBV7-6 and TRBJ2-1, with a tentative D call TRBD2 (6 bases). V lost 1 base, J lost 8 bases, and 24 bases lay in between. Germline CDR1 reads SGHVS; CDR2 reads FNYEAQ. This CDR3 has 18 amino acids. The sequenced part of the CDR3 DNA is TGTGCCAGCAGCTTAGGTATGCCAGCGGGCGGCCGAGGGGATGAG. It translates to CASSLGMPAGGRGDE. The entire CDR3 sequence reads CASSLGMPAGGRGDEQFF. The full variable domain, completed using reference TRBV7-6 and TRBJ2-1, is GAGVSQSPRYKVTKRGQDVALRCDPISGHVSLYWYRQALGQGPEFLTYFNYEAQQDKSGLPNDRFSAERPEGSISTLTIQRTEQRDSAMYRCASSLGMPAGGRGDEQFFGPGTRLTVL.

This CDR3 reads CSAEGTSGVNYEQYF. The sequenced CDR3 bases are TGCAGTGCGGAAGGGACTAGCGGGGTTAACTACGAG. This chain links TRBV20-1 with TRBJ2-7, with 13 positions matching TRBD2. The CDR3 goes on 3 residues after the read ends, and that part is filled in from the germline J gene. V gave up 6 bases and J gave up 3 bases; unmatched junction bases: 8. CDR1 and CDR2 (germline): DFQATT, SNEGSKA (reference sequence). This CDR3 contains 15 residues.

Concerning this clone itself: The CDR3 end falls 3 residues outside the read, so it is completed with the germline J gene. V usage is TRBV6-2 or TRBV6-3 and J usage is TRBJ2-7, with 9 bases matching TRBD2. The V gene's germline CDR1 is MNHEY and CDR2 SVGEGT. Trimming cost V 5 bases and J 5 bases; bases outside gene matches: 10. The length of the CDR3 is 15 residues. CDR3 amino acids: CASSPHSGSPHEQYF. CDR3 DNA, as far as it was read: TGTGCCAGCAGTCCACATAGCGGGAGCCCCCACGAG.

About this clone: Read sequence stops 3 residues before the CDR3 end, and the germline J gene provides the missing end. V is TRBV7-9 and J is TRBJ1-2; D may be TRBD1 (5 bases). The CDR3 length is 13 residues. V was shortened by 9 bases and J by 6 bases, with 17 bases between the two germline ends. CDR1 is SEHNR and CDR2 is FQNEAQ in the germline V gene (reference sequence). CDR3 loop: CASNFGGTDGYTF. The sequenced CDR3 bases are TGTGCCAGTAACTTCGGGGGTACAGATGGC. Looking up the rest from reference TRBV7-9 and TRBJ1-2 gives the full variable domain: DTGVSQNPRHKITKRGQNVTFRCDPISEHNRLYWYRQTLGQGPEFLTYFQNEAQLEKSRLLSDRFSAERPKGSFSTLEIQRTEQGDSAMYLCASNFGGTDGYTFGSGTRLTVV.

About this clone itself: The DNA ends 3 residues before the CDR3 does, and the rest of the CDR3 is filled in from the germline J gene. This chain links TRBV7-2 with TRBJ1-1; no firm D call. Germline assignment: CDR1 SGHTA and CDR2 FQGNSA. V lost 6 bases and J lost 5, with 16 bases in between. This CDR3 is 14 amino acids long. The CDR3 here is CASSPIDLGTEAFF. The sequenced CDR3 bases are TGTGCCAGCAGTCCGATAGACCTCGGGACTGAA. The variable domain in full, with the rest retrieved from reference TRBV7-2 and TRBJ1-1, is GAGVSQSPSNKVTEKGKDVELRCDPISGHTALYWYRQSLGQGLEFLIYFQGNSAPDKSGLPSDRFSAERTGGSVSTLTIQRTQQEDSAVYLCASSPIDLGTEAFFGQGTRLTVV.